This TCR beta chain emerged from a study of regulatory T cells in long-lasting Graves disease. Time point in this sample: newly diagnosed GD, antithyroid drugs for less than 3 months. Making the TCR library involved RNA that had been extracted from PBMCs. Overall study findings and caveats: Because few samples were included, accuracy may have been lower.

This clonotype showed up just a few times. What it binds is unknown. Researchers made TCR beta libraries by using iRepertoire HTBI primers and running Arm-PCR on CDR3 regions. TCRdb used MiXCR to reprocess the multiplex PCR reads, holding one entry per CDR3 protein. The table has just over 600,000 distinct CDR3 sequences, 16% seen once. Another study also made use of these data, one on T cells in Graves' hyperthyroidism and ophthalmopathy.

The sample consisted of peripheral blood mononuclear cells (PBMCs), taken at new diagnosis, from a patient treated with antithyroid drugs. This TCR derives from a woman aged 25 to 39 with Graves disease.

In nucleotides, the CDR3 is TGTGCCAGCAGTCCAGGGATTAATCAGCCCCAGCATTTT. Its protein is CASSPGINQPQHF. The chain has TRBV6-2 or TRBV6-3 and TRBJ1-5; tentatively, D is TRBD1 (5 bases). The CDR3 is 13 residues long. V was cut by 5 bases and J by 4 bases, with 9 bases left in between. The germline V gene has CDR1 MNHEY and CDR2 SVGEGT.